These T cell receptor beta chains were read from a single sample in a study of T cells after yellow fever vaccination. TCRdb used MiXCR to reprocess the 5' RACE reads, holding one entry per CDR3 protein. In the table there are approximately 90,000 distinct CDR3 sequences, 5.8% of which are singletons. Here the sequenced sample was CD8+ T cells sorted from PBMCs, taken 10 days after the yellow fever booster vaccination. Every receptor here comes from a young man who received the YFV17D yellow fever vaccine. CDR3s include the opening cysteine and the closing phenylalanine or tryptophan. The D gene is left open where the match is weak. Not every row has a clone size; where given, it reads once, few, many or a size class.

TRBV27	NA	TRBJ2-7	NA	TGTGCCAGCAGTCTCCGGGGGATACAGGGATTGTACGAGCAGTACTTC	CASSLRGIQGLYEQYF
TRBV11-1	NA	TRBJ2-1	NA	TGTGCCAGCAGTTCCTTGACAGGGGAGGGTTACAATGAGCAGTTCTTC	CASSSLTGEGYNEQFF
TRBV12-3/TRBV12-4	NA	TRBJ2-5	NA	TGTGCCAGCACCCCAGGGGAAGAGACCCAGTACTTC	CASTPGEETQYF
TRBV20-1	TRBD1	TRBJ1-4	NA	TGCAGTGCTAGAACGGACAGGGGGACTAATGAAAAACTGTTTTTT	CSARTDRGTNEKLFF
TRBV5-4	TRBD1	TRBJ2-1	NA	TGTGCCAGCAGCCCTGCACTAGGGACAGGGGCGAGCAATGAGCAGTTCTTC	CASSPALGTGASNEQFF
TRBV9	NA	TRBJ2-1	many	TGTGCCAGCAGCGTAGGAGACAGGATTTACAATGAGCAGTTCTTC	CASSVGDRIYNEQFF
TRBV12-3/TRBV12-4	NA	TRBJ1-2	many	TGTGCCAGCAGTGCGGGACAAGCTAACTATGGCTACACCTTC	CASSAGQANYGYTF
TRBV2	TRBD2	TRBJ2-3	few	TGTGCCAGCAGTGGCCTAATAGCGGGGGGACCCACAGATACGCAGTATTTT	CASSGLIAGGPTDTQYF
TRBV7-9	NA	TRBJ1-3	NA	TGTGCCAGCAGCTTAGAGGAGGGCTCCTTCTCTGGAAACACCATATATTTT	CASSLEEGSFSGNTIYF
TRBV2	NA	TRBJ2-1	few	TGTGCCAGCAGTTATTTCGCCGGGACCGACAATGAGCAGTTCTTC	CASSYFAGTDNEQFF
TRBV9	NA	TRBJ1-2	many	TGTGCCAGCAGCGTCTATCAGGCCAAGGGGGGCTACACCTTC	CASSVYQAKGGYTF
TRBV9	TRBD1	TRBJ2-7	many	TGTGCCAGCAGCCCCCGGGACAGGCTAGGCTACGAGCAGTACTTC	CASSPRDRLGYEQYF
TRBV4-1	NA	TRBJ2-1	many	TGCGCCAGCAGCCAACTCTTTCGGGCTTCGGGCTCCTACAATGAGCAGTTCTTC	CASSQLFRASGSYNEQFF
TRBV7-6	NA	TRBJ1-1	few	TGTGCCAGCAGCTTAGGGGAAGGGCACACTGAAGCTTTCTTT	CASSLGEGHTEAFF
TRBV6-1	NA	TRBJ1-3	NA	TGTGCCCGATGGGTAAACACCATATATTTT	CARWVNTIYF
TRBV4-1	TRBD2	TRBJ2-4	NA	TGCGCCAGCAGCCAAGTTGCGATGGGCGGGAGCAGACGAGCCAAAAACATTCAGTACTTC	CASSQVAMGGSRRAKNIQYF
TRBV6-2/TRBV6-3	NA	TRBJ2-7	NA	TGTGCCAGCAGTGAGGAAATTGGTCCCTACGAGCAGTACTTC	CASSEEIGPYEQYF
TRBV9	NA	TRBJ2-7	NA	TGTGCCAGCAGCGCTTCACATAGCGACGAGCAGTACTTC	CASSASHSDEQYF
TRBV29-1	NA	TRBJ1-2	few	TGCAGCGTTGGGGGCCAGGCTGATGGCTACACCTTC	CSVGGQADGYTF
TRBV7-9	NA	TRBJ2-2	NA	TGTGCCAGCAGCCTGGGATCGGGGGAGCTGTTTTTT	CASSLGSGELFF
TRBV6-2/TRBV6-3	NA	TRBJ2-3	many	TGTGCCAGCAGTCCTACCGGGACTCCCACAGATACGCAGTATTTT	CASSPTGTPTDTQYF
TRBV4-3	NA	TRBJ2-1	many	TGCGCCAGCAGCCAAGAGTGGTCTGGGGGCGATGAGCAGTTCTTC	CASSQEWSGGDEQFF
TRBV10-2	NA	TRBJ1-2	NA	TGCGCCAGCAGGAGTGCCGGGACTCTCCTCGGCTACACCTTC	CASRSAGTLLGYTF
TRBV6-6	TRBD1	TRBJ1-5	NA	TGTGCCAGCAGCGATGACAGGGAGGAGGGAAATCAGCCCCAGCATTTT	CASSDDREEGNQPQHF
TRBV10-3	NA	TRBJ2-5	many	TGTGCCATCAGTGAGTCAGGCCAGGGCCTCCAAGAGACCCAGTACTTC	CAISESGQGLQETQYF
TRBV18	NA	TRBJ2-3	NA	TGTGCCAGCTCACCACCAGGCAGTACTAGCACAGATACGCAGTATTTT	CASSPPGSTSTDTQYF
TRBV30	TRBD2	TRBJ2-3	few	TGTGCCTGGGAGCGGACTAGTGGTGATACGCAGTATTTT	CAWERTSGDTQYF
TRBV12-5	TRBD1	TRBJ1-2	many	TGTGCTAGTGGTGGGGTCGGGACAGGGCCTGGTTATGGCTACACCTTC	CASGGVGTGPGYGYTF
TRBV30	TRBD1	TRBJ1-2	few	TGTGCCGGAGACAGGGGGAACAACTATGGCTACACCTTC	CAGDRGNNYGYTF
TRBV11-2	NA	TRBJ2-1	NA	TGTGCCAGCAGTAGGGGCGCCACCCACTCCTACAATGAGCAGTTCTTC	CASSRGATHSYNEQFF
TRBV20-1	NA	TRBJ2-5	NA	TGCAGTGCTAGAGTCAGGCCCACGCACCTTAAAGAAGAGACCCAGTACTTC	CSARVRPTHLKEETQYF
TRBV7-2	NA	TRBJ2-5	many	TGTGCCAGCAGCTTAGCTGGGGCAGGGCCGTACCAAGAGACCCAGTACTTC	CASSLAGAGPYQETQYF
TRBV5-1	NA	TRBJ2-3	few	TGCGCCAGCAGCTTGGGGCAGGGTGCAGATACGCAGTATTTT	CASSLGQGADTQYF
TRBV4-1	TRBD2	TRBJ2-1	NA	TGCGCCAGCAGGGCCGGGACTAGCGGGGGGGATGAGCAGTTCTTC	CASRAGTSGGDEQFF
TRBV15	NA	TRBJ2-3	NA	TGTGCCACCAGCCACCGGGACAACACAGATACGCAGTATTTT	CATSHRDNTDTQYF
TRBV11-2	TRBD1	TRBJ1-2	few	TGTGCCAGCAGCCCCATTCCGGGACAGGGGTTATGGAACTATGGCTACACCTTC	CASSPIPGQGLWNYGYTF
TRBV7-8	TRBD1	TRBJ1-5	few	TGTGCCAGCAGCCTACAAGGACAGGCCAGCAATCAGCCCCAGCATTTT	CASSLQGQASNQPQHF
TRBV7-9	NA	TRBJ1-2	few	TGTGCCAGCAGCCCGACGTTCAGGGAATCCAACTATGGCTACACCTTC	CASSPTFRESNYGYTF
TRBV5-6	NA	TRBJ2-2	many	TGTGCCAGCAGCTTGGTGGGGGGCCCGAACACCGGGGAGCTGTTTTTT	CASSLVGGPNTGELFF
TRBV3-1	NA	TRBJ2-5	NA	TGTGCCAGCAGCCACGGACGGACCCAAGAGACCCAGTACTTC	CASSHGRTQETQYF
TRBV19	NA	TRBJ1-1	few	TGTGCCAGTAGTATGGCCGGGAAGGCTGAAGCTTTCTTT	CASSMAGKAEAFF
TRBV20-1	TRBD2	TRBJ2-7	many	TGCAGTGCTCGTATCGCAGGACTAGCGGGCTCCTACGAGCAGTACTTC	CSARIAGLAGSYEQYF
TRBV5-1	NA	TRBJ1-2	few	TGCGCCAGCAGCTTGGGCAGGGGAGCCTATGGCTACACCTTC	CASSLGRGAYGYTF
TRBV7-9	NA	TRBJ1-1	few	TGTGCCAGCAGTAAAGGGTTTTCGGGAATGAACACTGAAGCTTTCTTT	CASSKGFSGMNTEAFF
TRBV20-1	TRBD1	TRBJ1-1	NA	TGCAGTGCTAGAGATCTGACAGGGGTCTTTATGAACACTGAAGCTTTCTTT	CSARDLTGVFMNTEAFF
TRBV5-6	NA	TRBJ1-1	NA	TGTGCCAGCAGCTTAACAGGGATCACTGAAGCTTTCTTT	CASSLTGITEAFF
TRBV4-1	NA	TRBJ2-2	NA	TGCGCCAGCAGCCAAGATTCCACCGGGGAGCTGTTTTTT	CASSQDSTGELFF
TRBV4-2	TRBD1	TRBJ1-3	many	TGTGCCAGCAGCCACCGGGACAGCCCCTCTGGAAACACCATATATTTT	CASSHRDSPSGNTIYF
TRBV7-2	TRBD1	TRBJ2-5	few	TGTGCCAGCAGCTGGACAGGGCAAGAGACCCAGTACTTC	CASSWTGQETQYF
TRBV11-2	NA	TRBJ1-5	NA	TGTGCCAGCAGCCGCGCGATAATACCAGGACAGATTATTAGCAATCAGCCCCAGCATTTT	CASSRAIIPGQIISNQPQHF
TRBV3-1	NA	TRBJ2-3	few	TGTGCCAGCAGCCAAGAGGGGCGGCGCACAGATACGCAGTATTTT	CASSQEGRRTDTQYF
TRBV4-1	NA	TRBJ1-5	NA	TGCGCCAGCAGCCAAGGACCAAACGAGGGACAGCCCCAGCATTTT	CASSQGPNEGQPQHF
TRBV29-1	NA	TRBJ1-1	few	TGCAGCGTTGAGGGGGGCGACAGATGGACTGAAGCTTTCTTT	CSVEGGDRWTEAFF
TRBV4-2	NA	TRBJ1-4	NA	TGTGCCAGCAGCCGAACAGGGACGGCTAATGAAAAACTGTTTTTT	CASSRTGTANEKLFF
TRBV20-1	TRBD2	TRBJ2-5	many	TGCAGTGCTACTCCGGGACTAGAGCCGGCCCAGTACTTC	CSATPGLEPAQYF
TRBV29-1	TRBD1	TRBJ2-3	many	TGCAGCGTTGAAGGACAGGGTAATAAAGATACGCAGTATTTT	CSVEGQGNKDTQYF
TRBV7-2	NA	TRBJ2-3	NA	TGTGCCAGCAGCGTGGACAGAGTGGCAGATACGCAGTATTTT	CASSVDRVADTQYF